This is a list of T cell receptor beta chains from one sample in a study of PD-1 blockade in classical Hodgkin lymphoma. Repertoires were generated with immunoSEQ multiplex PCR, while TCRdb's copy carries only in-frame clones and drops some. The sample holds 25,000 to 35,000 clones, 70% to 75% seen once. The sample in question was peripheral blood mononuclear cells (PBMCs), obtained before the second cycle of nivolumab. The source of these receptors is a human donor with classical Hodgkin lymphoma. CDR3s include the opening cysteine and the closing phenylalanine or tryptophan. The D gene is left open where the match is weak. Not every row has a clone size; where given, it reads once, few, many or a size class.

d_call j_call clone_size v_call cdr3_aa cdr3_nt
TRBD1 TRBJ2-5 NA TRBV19 CASSTDRGRWKTQYF TGTGCCAGTAGTACAGACAGGGGGCGTTGGAAGACCCAGTACTTC
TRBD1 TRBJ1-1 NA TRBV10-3 CAISAATGQRAFF TGTGCCATCAGTGCCGCGACGGGACAGAGAGCTTTCTTT
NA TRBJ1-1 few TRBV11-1 CASSYNTLMNTEAFF TGTGCCAGCAGCTATAATACATTGATGAACACTGAAGCTTTCTTT
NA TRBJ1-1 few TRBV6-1 CASGKGDTEAFF TGTGCCAGCGGTAAGGGGGACACTGAAGCTTTCTTT
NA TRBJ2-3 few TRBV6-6 CASSYSAVGTDTQYF TGTGCCAGCAGTTACTCCGCTGTGGGCACAGATACGCAGTATTTT
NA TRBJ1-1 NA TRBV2 CASKNANTEAFF TGTGCCAGCAAAAATGCTAACACTGAAGCTTTCTTT
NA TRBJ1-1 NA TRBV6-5 CASTLEPRESAEAFF TGTGCCAGCACCCTTGAGCCCAGGGAGAGTGCTGAAGCTTTCTTT
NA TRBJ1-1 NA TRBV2 CASSEIDLGSVNTEAFF TGTGCCAGCAGTGAAATAGATTTGGGGTCCGTCAACACTGAAGCTTTCTTT
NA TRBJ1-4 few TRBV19 CASSIAGDFFEKLFF TGTGCCAGTAGTATAGCTGGGGACTTCTTTGAAAAACTGTTTTTT
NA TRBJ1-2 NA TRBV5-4 CASSQGPGYGYGYTF TGTGCCAGCAGCCAAGGACCAGGGTACGGCTATGGCTACACCTTC
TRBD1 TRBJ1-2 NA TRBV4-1 CASSHPTDRDFYGYTF TGCGCCAGCAGCCACCCCACAGACAGGGACTTCTATGGCTACACCTTC
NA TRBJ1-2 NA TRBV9 CASSVATSSSYGYTF TGTGCCAGCAGCGTAGCTACGAGCTCCTCCTATGGCTACACCTTC
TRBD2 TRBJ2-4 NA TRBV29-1 CSVVHKGREYF TGCAGCGTTGTTCATAAGGGGAGGGAGTACTTC
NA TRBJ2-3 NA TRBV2 CASKLGVLYTDTQYF TGTGCCAGCAAGTTGGGCGTACTATACACAGATACGCAGTATTTT
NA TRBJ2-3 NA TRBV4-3 CASSQDTADTQYF TGCGCCAGCAGCCAAGACACGGCAGATACGCAGTATTTT
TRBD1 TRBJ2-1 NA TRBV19 CASSIQGASNEQFF TGTGCCAGTAGTATCCAGGGGGCGTCCAATGAGCAGTTCTTC
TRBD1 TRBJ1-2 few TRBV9 CASSVGTGDSYGYTF TGTGCCAGCAGCGTAGGGACAGGGGACTCCTATGGCTACACCTTC
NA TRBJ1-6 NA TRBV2 CASSARAGALSYNSPLHF TGTGCCAGCAGTGCCAGGGCAGGGGCTCTATCCTATAATTCACCCCTCCACTTT
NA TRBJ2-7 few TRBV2 CASSVNAGSDSYEQYF TGTGCCAGCAGTGTCAACGCAGGGTCTGACTCATACGAGCAGTACTTC
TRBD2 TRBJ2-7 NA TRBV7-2 CASSLVGTSVSEQYF TGTGCCAGCAGCTTAGTCGGGACTAGCGTCTCCGAGCAGTACTTC
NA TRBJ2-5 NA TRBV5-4 CASSSGPQETQYF TGTGCCAGCAGCAGCGGACCTCAAGAGACCCAGTACTTC
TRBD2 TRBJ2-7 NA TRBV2 CASLLAGGYEQYF TGTGCCAGCCTACTAGCGGGGGGCTACGAGCAGTACTTC
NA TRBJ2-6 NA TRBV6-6 CASSLASSGANVLTF TGTGCCAGCAGTTTGGCGTCCTCTGGGGCCAACGTCCTGACTTTC
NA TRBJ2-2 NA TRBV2 CASIYFPATGELFF TGTGCCAGCATCTATTTCCCAGCCACCGGGGAGCTGTTTTTT
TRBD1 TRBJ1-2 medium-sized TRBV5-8 CASSPVGTANPSGYTF TGTGCCAGCAGCCCGGTCGGGACAGCAAATCCGTCTGGCTACACCTTC
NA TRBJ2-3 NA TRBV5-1 CASTLAASTDTQYF TGCGCCAGCACACTAGCCGCTAGCACAGATACGCAGTATTTT
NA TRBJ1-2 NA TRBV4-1 CASSLGGGYTF TGCGCCAGCAGCCTTGGGGGGGGCTACACCTTC
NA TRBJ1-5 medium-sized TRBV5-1 CASSLEGSGNQPQHF TGCGCCAGCAGCTTGGAAGGGTCGGGCAATCAGCCCCAGCATTTT
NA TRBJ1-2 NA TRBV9 CASSVDGGLGYGYTF TGTGCCAGCAGCGTAGACGGGGGCCTCGGCTATGGCTACACCTTC
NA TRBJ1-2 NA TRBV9 CASSVVGREGYTF TGTGCCAGCAGCGTAGTAGGGAGAGAAGGCTACACCTTC
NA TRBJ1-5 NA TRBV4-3 CASSQVAGELQPQHF TGCGCCAGCAGCCAAGTCGCAGGCGAACTTCAGCCCCAGCATTTT
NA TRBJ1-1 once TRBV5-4 CASSLGETEVTEAFF TGTGCCAGCAGCTTGGGGGAGACAGAGGTGACTGAAGCTTTCTTT
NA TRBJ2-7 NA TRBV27 CASSPAGYEQYF TGTGCCAGCAGCCCAGCCGGATACGAGCAGTACTTC
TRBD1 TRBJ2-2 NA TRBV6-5 CASRTGGGGELFF TGTGCCAGCAGGACAGGGGGGGGCGGGGAGCTGTTTTTT
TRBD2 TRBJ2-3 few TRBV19 CASTPSGGPSTDTQYF TGTGCCAGTACCCCAAGCGGGGGGCCATCCACAGATACGCAGTATTTT
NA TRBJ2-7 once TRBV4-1 CASSPSTYEQYF TGCGCCAGCAGCCCCTCTACCTACGAGCAGTACTTC
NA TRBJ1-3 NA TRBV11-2 CASSSWEQDPSGNTIYF TGTGCCAGCAGCTCTTGGGAGCAGGACCCCTCTGGAAACACCATATATTTT
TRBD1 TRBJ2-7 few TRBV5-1 CASSLGTGGIYEQYF TGCGCCAGCAGCTTGGGGACAGGGGGCATCTACGAGCAGTACTTC
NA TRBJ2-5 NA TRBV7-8 CASSLGGPEETQYF TGTGCCAGCAGCTTGGGGGGGCCGGAGGAGACCCAGTACTTC
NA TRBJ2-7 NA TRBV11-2 CASSLGQESYEQYF TGTGCCAGCAGCTTAGGACAGGAGAGCTACGAGCAGTACTTC
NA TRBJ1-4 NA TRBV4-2 CASSQVGGLSLTNEKLFF TGTGCCAGCAGCCAAGTGGGAGGACTGAGCTTAACTAATGAAAAACTGTTTTTT
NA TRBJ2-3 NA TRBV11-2 CASSLDRSTDTQYF TGTGCCAGCAGCTTAGACAGAAGCACAGATACGCAGTATTTT
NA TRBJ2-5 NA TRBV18 CASSLSVTQETQYF TGTGCCAGCTCCCTTAGCGTGACCCAAGAGACCCAGTACTTC
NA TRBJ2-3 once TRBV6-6 CASSSLGGLTDTQYF TGTGCCAGCAGTTCCCTCGGGGGGCTCACAGATACGCAGTATTTT
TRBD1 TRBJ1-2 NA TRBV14 CASSGWDSEDYGYTF TGTGCCAGCAGCGGCTGGGACAGCGAGGACTATGGCTACACCTTC
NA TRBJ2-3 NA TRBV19 CASSTGQDTQYF TGTGCCAGTAGTACCGGGCAGGATACGCAGTATTTT
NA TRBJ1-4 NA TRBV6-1 CASSEALGGDNEKLFF TGTGCCAGCAGTGAAGCGTTAGGGGGGGATAATGAAAAACTGTTTTTT